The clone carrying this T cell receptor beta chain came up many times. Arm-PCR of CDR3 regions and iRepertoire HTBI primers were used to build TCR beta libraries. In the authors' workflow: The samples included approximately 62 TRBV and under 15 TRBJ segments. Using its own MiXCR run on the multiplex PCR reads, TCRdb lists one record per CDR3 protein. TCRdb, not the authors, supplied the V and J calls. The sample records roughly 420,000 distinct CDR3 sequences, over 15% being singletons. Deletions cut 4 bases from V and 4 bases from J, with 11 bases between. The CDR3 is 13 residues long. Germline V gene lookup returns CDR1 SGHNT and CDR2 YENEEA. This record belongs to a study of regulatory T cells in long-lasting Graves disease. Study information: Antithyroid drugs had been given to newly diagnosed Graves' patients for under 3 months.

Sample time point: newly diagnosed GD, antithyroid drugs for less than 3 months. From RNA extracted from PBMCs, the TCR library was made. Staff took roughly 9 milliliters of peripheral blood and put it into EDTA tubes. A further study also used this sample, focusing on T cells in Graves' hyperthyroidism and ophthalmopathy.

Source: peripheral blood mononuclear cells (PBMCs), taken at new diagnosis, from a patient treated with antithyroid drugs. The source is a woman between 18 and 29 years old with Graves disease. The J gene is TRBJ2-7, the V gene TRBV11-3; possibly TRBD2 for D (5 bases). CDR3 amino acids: CASSYRRGYEQYF. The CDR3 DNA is TGTGCCAGCAGCTATCGCCGGGGATACGAGCAGTACTTC.